The clone carrying this T cell receptor beta chain was found a few times. What it binds is not known. The data derive from a study of beta chain features in type 1 diabetes. Study-wide context: The patients were much like the healthy donors in age, gender and cell yields. Whole-study findings and limits: Possibly, sequencing cDNA over-represented cells that had high TCR expression levels. Within each of all four CD4+ subsets, Type 1 diabetes patients had TCRB CDR3s that were moderately but significantly shorter.

Germline CDR1 reads DFQATT; CDR2 reads SNEGSKA (reference sequence). The CDR3 extends over 11 amino acids. V was trimmed by 8 bases and J by 3 bases, leaving 11 bases between them. Cell sorting via CD45RO/CCR7/CD25/CD127/CD95/CD27 was performed to obtain CD4+ naive, central memory, regulatory and stem cell-like memory cells. As every portion of the isolated RNA was reverse transcribed, the sequencing read expressed TCRB transcripts. Method: immunoSEQ multiplex PCR; TCRdb's copy keeps in-frame clones and lacks some. The sample has about 390,000 clones; around 10% are singletons. The V and J genes are TRBV20-1 and TRBJ2-7, with D perhaps matching TRBD1 (5 bases). This receptor was identified in a man between 25 and 39 years old with type 1 diabetes. Source material: central memory CD4+ T cells from blood. CDR3 bases: TGCAGTACGACAGAATACTACGAGCAGTACTTC. Translation gives CSTTEYYEQYF.